This T cell receptor (beta chain) appears in the sequencing data of a study of identical twins. Findings of the study overall: Insertions ran lower in abundant cord blood beta clonotypes, though not in memory repertoires. Where beta out-of-frame sequences were concerned, excess twin sharing was weaker.

Of note for this clonotype: Its target is not known.

Germline V CDR1 and CDR2: LNHNV, YYDKDF (reference sequence). CDR3 length: 15 residues. J was trimmed by 3 bases and V by 1 base; bases with no gene match: 5. No donor was unhealthy or non-Caucasian. Unique molecular identifiers were present on the cDNA, which also gained a universal primer site by template switching. TCRdb re-called the 5' RACE reads through MiXCR, storing one row per CDR3 protein. The repertoire holds around 490,000 distinct CDR3 sequences, with 14% as singletons. The same sample was also used in a study of yellow fever vaccine responses in identical twins.

The chain carries TRBV15 and TRBJ2-7, with 8 positions matching TRBD1. Sample: CD4+ T cells sorted from blood. This TCR came from a woman aged 18-29 years in good health. CDR3 region: CATSRGRGQGYEQYF. In DNA form, the CDR3 reads TGTGCCACCAGCAGAGGCAGGGGGCAAGGCTACGAGCAGTACTTC. The whole variable domain, filled in from reference TRBV15 and TRBJ2-7, reads DAMVIQNPRYQVTQFGKPVTLSCSQTLNHNVMYWYQQKSSQAPKLLFHYYDKDFNNEADTPDNFQSRRPNTSFCFLDIRSPGLGDTAMYLCATSRGRGQGYEQYFGPGTRLTVT.